Listed below are T cell receptor beta chains from one sample, sequenced in a study of T cells after yellow fever vaccination. TCRdb called the 5' RACE reads again in MiXCR, with one record for every CDR3 protein. The table shows some 150,000 distinct CDR3 sequences, with approximately 10% occurring only once. The material was CD8+ T cells sorted from PBMCs, obtained 45 days after the yellow fever booster vaccination. The receptors were gathered from a young man who received the YFV17D yellow fever vaccine. CDR3s include the opening cysteine and the closing phenylalanine or tryptophan. A D gene is named only where the DNA matches it firmly. Size values are once, few and many counts, or a class for expanded clones, and some rows have none.

TRBV4-1,TRBJ1-2,TRBD1,few,CASHGTGGLARGYTF,TGCGCCAGCCACGGGACAGGGGGTTTGGCTCGAGGCTACACCTTC
TRBV6-1,TRBJ2-3,TRBD2,many,CASSLGTASGRTDTQYF,TGTGCCAGCAGCCTCGGGACGGCTAGCGGGCGGACAGATACGCAGTATTTT
TRBV11-2,TRBJ2-5,.,few,CASRSMGGPQETQYF,TGTGCCAGCAGAAGTATGGGGGGACCCCAAGAGACCCAGTACTTC
TRBV7-6,TRBJ2-1,TRBD1,few,CASSLRGQVHEQFF,TGTGCCAGCAGCTTAAGGGGGCAGGTCCATGAGCAGTTCTTC
TRBV5-1,TRBJ2-3,.,.,CASSLVVISTDTQYF,TGCGCCAGCAGCTTGGTCGTGATAAGCACAGATACGCAGTATTTT
TRBV9,TRBJ1-3,.,few,CASSQTTGPGNTIYF,TGTGCCAGCAGCCAAACTACAGGGCCTGGAAACACCATATATTTT
TRBV25-1,TRBJ2-4,.,.,CASSVGLFKYF,TGTGCCAGCAGTGTTGGACTCTTTAAGTACTTC
TRBV10-3,TRBJ2-5,TRBD2,few,CAISVTSAETQYF,TGTGCCATCAGTGTGACTAGCGCGGAGACCCAGTACTTC
TRBV30,TRBJ1-1,.,few,CASRTLTEAFF,TGTGCCTCCCGGACGCTCACTGAAGCTTTCTTT
TRBV5-5,TRBJ1-5,.,few,CASSLRPSEHQPQHF,TGTGCCAGCAGCTTGCGGCCCTCCGAGCATCAGCCCCAGCATTTT
TRBV7-8,TRBJ2-7,.,many,CASSHGPGPGYEQYF,TGTGCCAGCAGCCACGGACCGGGCCCTGGTTACGAGCAGTACTTC
TRBV25-1,TRBJ1-1,TRBD1,.,CASSDHRGNTEAFF,TGTGCCAGCAGTGATCACAGGGGGAACACTGAAGCTTTCTTT
TRBV7-2,TRBJ1-1,.,.,CASRFVYGGTEAFF,TGTGCCAGCAGGTTCGTATATGGCGGAACTGAAGCTTTCTTT
TRBV20-1,TRBJ2-3,TRBD1,.,CSVSDRGHADTQYF,TGCAGTGTTTCGGACAGGGGGCATGCAGATACGCAGTATTTT
TRBV7-2,TRBJ2-7,.,few,CASSLAMFRGIRYEQYF,TGTGCCAGCAGCTTGGCTATGTTTCGGGGGATAAGGTACGAGCAGTACTTC
TRBV5-4,TRBJ1-2,TRBD1,few,CASSLLAGGTYGYTF,TGTGCCAGCAGCTTGCTCGCAGGGGGAACCTATGGCTACACCTTC
TRBV4-2,TRBJ1-1,.,few,CASSQVLDGTEAFF,TGTGCCAGCAGCCAAGTTCTTGATGGGACTGAAGCTTTCTTT
TRBV7-9,TRBJ1-2,.,.,CATLFGGRGYTF,TGTGCCACCCTGTTCGGGGGGCGAGGCTACACCTTC
TRBV9,TRBJ2-1,TRBD1,many,CASSAVGTGPYNEQFF,TGTGCCAGCAGCGCGGTCGGGACAGGGCCCTACAATGAGCAGTTCTTC
TRBV5-1,TRBJ1-1,TRBD1,.,CASSRTGGHTEAFF,TGCGCCAGCAGCCGGACAGGGGGGCACACTGAAGCTTTCTTT
TRBV7-2,TRBJ2-3,TRBD2,.,CASSPTGLAGSRTDTQYF,TGTGCCAGCAGCCCCACCGGTCTAGCGGGTTCAAGGACAGATACGCAGTATTTT
TRBV4-3,TRBJ2-1,TRBD2,few,CASSQYTSGNEQFF,TGCGCCAGCAGCCAGTACACTAGCGGCAATGAGCAGTTCTTC
TRBV3-1,TRBJ1-5,.,few,CASSLGALGGQPQHF,TGTGCCAGCAGCCTTGGGGCGTTAGGCGGACAGCCCCAGCATTTT
TRBV7-9,TRBJ2-6,.,.,CASSLQGAGANVLTF,TGTGCCAGCAGCCTCCAGGGTGCTGGGGCCAACGTCCTGACTTTC
TRBV4-1,TRBJ1-2,TRBD1,many,CASSRQGQVLNGYTF,TGCGCCAGCAGCCGACAGGGACAGGTGCTTAATGGCTACACCTTC
TRBV11-2,TRBJ2-1,.,many,CASSPPAPRTSYEQFF,TGTGCCAGCAGCCCTCCCGCTCCGCGTACCTCATATGAGCAGTTCTTC
TRBV9,TRBJ2-7,TRBD1,.,CASSPFGTGAVGQYF,TGTGCCAGCAGCCCCTTCGGGACAGGCGCGGTAGGGCAGTACTTC
TRBV7-7,TRBJ2-2,TRBD1,many,CASSLRTGNTGELFF,TGTGCTAGCAGCTTAAGGACAGGGAACACCGGGGAGCTGTTTTTT
TRBV14,TRBJ2-3,.,few,CASSWGLWTDTQYF,TGTGCCAGCAGCTGGGGGCTTTGGACAGATACGCAGTATTTT
TRBV4-2,TRBJ2-5,TRBD2,many,CASSPLAGGKETQYF,TGTGCCAGCAGCCCGTTAGCGGGGGGGAAGGAGACCCAGTACTTC
TRBV6-2/TRBV6-3,TRBJ2-5,.,few,CASRPPSQEGETQYF,TGTGCCAGCAGACCCCCCTCACAGGAGGGGGAGACCCAGTACTTC
TRBV2,TRBJ1-4,.,few,CASLGGSASIATNEKLFF,TGTGCCAGCTTGGGGGGCAGCGCGTCGATTGCAACTAATGAAAAACTGTTTTTT
TRBV6-2/TRBV6-3,TRBJ2-5,.,few,CASSSDYLEETQYF,TGTGCCAGCAGTTCGGACTACCTAGAAGAGACCCAGTACTTC
TRBV12-3/TRBV12-4,TRBJ2-3,TRBD2,many,CASTPTSGGPSQYF,TGTGCCAGCACCCCGACTAGCGGGGGCCCCTCGCAGTATTTT
TRBV10-1,TRBJ2-7,.,.,CASSELPGGYEQYF,TGCGCCAGCAGTGAGTTACCTGGTGGATACGAGCAGTACTTC
TRBV12-3/TRBV12-4,TRBJ1-2,.,few,CASSLAGGTDYGYTF,TGTGCCAGCAGTTTGGCCGGGGGGACGGACTATGGCTACACCTTC
TRBV13,TRBJ2-3,.,.,CASSWRGSNTDTQYF,TGTGCCAGCAGCTGGAGGGGTTCCAACACAGATACGCAGTATTTT
TRBV3-1,TRBJ1-5,.,.,CASSRGRFSNQPQHF,TGTGCCAGCAGCCGAGGGCGGTTTAGCAATCAGCCCCAGCATTTT
TRBV2,TRBJ1-2,TRBD1,few,CASSLTGSYGYTF,TGTGCCAGCAGTTTGACAGGGTCGTATGGCTACACCTTC
TRBV6-5,TRBJ1-4,.,.,CAGNPSPTNEKLFF,TGTGCCGGAAACCCCAGCCCAACTAATGAAAAACTGTTTTTT
TRBV5-1,TRBJ2-4,.,few,CASSSLRGAGSHQYF,TGCGCCAGCAGCTCGCTACGAGGGGCGGGGAGCCATCAGTACTTC
TRBV12-3/TRBV12-4,TRBJ2-2,.,few,CASSQRVGELFF,TGTGCCAGCAGCCAGCGGGTCGGGGAGCTGTTTTTT